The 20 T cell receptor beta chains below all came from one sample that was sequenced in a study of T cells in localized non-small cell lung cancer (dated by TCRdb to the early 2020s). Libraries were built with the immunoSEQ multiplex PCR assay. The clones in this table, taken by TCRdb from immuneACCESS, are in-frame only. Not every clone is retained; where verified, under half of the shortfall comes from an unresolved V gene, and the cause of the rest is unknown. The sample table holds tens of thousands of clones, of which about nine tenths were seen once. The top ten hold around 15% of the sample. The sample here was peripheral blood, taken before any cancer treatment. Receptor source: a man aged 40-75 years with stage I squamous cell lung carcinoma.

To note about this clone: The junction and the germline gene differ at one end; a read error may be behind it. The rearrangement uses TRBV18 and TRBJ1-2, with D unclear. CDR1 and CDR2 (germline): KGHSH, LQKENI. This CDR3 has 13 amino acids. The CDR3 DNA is TGTGCCAGCTCGCCACTCACAGTTTATGGCTACACCTTC. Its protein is CASSPLTVYGYTF.

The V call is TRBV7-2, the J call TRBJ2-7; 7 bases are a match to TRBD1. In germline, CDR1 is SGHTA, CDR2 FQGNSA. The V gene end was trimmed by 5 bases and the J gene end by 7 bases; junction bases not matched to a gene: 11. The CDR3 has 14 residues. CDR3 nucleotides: TGTGCCAGCAGCACCACGGGACAGTTCTTAGAGCAGTACTTC. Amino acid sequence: CASSTTGQFLEQYF. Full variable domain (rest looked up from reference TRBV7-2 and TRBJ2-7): GAGVSQSPSNKVTEKGKDVELRCDPISGHTALYWYRQSLGQGLEFLIYFQGNSAPDKSGLPSDRFSAERTGGSVSTLTIQRTQQEDSAVYLCASSTTGQFLEQYFGPGTRLTVT.

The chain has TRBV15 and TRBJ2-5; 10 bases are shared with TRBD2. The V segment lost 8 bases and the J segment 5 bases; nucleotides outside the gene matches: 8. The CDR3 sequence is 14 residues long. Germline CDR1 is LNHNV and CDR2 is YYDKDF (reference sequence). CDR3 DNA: TGTGCCACCGGTTTAGCGGGGGGATCGGAGACCCAGTACTTC. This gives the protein CATGLAGGSETQYF. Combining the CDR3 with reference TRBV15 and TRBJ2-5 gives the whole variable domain DAMVIQNPRYQVTQFGKPVTLSCSQTLNHNVMYWYQQKSSQAPKLLFHYYDKDFNNEADTPDNFQSRRPNTSFCFLDIRSPGLGDTAMYLCATGLAGGSETQYFGPGTRLLVL.

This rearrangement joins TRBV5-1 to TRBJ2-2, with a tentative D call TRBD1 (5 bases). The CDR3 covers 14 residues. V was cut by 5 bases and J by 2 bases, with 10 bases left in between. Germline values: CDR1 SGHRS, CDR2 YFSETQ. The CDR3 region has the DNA TGCGCCAGCAGTGTCCAGGGAAACACCGGGGAGCTGTTTTTT. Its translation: CASSVQGNTGELFF.

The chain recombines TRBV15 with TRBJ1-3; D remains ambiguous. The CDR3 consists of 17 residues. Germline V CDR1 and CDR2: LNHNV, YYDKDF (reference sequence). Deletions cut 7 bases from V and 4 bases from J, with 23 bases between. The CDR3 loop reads CATTPQPPGTLGNTIYF. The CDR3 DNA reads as TGTGCCACCACCCCACAACCGCCGGGAACCCTCGGAAACACCATATATTTT. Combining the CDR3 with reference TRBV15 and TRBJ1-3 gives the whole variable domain DAMVIQNPRYQVTQFGKPVTLSCSQTLNHNVMYWYQQKSSQAPKLLFHYYDKDFNNEADTPDNFQSRRPNTSFCFLDIRSPGLGDTAMYLCATTPQPPGTLGNTIYFGEGSWLTVV.

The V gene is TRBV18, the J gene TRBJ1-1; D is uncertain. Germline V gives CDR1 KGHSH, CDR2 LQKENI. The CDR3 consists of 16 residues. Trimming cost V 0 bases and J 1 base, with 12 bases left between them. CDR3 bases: TGTGCCAGCTCACCACCGGTCCGAGGGCAGAACACTGAAGCTTTCTTT. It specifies CASSPPVRGQNTEAFF.

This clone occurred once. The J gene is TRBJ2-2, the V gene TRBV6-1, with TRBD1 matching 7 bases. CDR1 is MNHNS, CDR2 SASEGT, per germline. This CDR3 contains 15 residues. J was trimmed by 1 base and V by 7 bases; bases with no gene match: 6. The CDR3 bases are TGTGCCAGCACCCCGACAGGGCAGAACACCGGGGAGCTGTTTTTT. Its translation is CASTPTGQNTGELFF.

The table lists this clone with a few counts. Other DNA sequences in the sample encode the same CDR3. The CDR3 spells CASSITGGYEQYF. CDR3 nucleotide sequence: TGTGCCAGTAGTATAACCGGTGGGTACGAGCAGTACTTC. The rearrangement links TRBV19 to TRBJ2-7; D not certain. Trimming pared 2 bases from V and 4 bases from J, leaving 9 bases between. The CDR3 contains 13 residues. Looked up from germline, CDR1 is LNHDA and CDR2 is SQIVND (reference sequence).

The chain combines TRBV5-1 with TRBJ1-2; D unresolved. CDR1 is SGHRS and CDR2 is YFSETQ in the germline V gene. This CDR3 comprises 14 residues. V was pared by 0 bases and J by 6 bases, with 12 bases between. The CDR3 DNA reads TGCGCCAGCAGCTTGGGACACCCCCAAGATGGCTACACCTTC. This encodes CASSLGHPQDGYTF.

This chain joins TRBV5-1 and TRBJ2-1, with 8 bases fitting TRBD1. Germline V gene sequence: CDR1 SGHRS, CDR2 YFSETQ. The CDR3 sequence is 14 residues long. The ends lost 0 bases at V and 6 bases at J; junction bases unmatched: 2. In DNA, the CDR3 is TGCGCCAGCAGCTTGGCAGGGGGCTTCAATGAGCAGTTCTTC. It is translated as CASSLAGGFNEQFF.

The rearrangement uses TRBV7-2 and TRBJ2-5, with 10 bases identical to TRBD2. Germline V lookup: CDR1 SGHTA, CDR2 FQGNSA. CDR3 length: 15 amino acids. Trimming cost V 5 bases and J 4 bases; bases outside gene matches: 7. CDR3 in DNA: TGTGCCAGCAGCCCGAGGACTAGCGGAGTAGAGACCCAGTACTTC. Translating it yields CASSPRTSGVETQYF. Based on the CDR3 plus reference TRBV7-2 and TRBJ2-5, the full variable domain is GAGVSQSPSNKVTEKGKDVELRCDPISGHTALYWYRQSLGQGLEFLIYFQGNSAPDKSGLPSDRFSAERTGGSVSTLTIQRTQQEDSAVYLCASSPRTSGVETQYFGPGTRLLVL.

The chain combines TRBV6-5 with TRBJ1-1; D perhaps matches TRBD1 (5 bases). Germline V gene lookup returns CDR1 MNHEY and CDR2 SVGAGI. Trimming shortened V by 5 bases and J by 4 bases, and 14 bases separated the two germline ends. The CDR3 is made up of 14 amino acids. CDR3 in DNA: TGTGCCAGCAGTAGATCCTGGGGGGGCACTGAAGCTTTCTTT. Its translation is CASSRSWGGTEAFF.

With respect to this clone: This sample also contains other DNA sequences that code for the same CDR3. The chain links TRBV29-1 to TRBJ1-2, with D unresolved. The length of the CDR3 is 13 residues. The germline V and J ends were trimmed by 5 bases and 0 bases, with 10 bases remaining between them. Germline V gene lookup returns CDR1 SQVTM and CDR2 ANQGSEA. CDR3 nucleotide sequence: TGCAGCGTTATGGCGGGAGCTAACTATGGCTACACCTTC. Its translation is CSVMAGANYGYTF.

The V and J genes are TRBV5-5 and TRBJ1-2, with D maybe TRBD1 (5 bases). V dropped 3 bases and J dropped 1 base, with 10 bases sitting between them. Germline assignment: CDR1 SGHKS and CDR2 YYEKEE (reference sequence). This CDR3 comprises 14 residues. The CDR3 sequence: CASSSSGGNYGYTF. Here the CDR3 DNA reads TGTGCCAGCAGCTCCTCCGGGGGTAACTATGGCTACACCTTC.

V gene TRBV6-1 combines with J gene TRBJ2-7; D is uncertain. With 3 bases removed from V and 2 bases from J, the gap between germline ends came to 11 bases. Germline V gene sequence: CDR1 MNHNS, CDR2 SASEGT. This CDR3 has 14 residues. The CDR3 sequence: CASSDWWQTYEQYF. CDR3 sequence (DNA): TGTGCCAGCAGTGACTGGTGGCAGACCTACGAGCAGTACTTC.

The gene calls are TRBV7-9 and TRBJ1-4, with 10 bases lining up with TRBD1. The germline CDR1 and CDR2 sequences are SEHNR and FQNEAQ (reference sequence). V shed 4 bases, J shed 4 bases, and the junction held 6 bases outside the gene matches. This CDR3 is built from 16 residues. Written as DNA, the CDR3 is TGTGCCAGCAGCTCCGGGACAGGGGCCGATAATGAAAAACTGTTTTTT. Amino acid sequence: CASSSGTGADNEKLFF.

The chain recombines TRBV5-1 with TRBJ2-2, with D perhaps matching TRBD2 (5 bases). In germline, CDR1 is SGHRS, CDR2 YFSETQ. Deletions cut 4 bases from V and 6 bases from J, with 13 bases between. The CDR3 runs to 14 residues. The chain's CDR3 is CASSRDLLPGELFF. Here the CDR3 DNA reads TGCGCCAGCAGCCGGGATCTACTTCCCGGGGAGCTGTTTTTT.

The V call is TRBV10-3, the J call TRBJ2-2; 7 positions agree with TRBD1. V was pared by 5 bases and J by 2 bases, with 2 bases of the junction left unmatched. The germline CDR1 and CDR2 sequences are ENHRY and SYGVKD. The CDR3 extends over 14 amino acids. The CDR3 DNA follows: TGTGCCATCAGTAGACAGGGCAACACCGGGGAGCTGTTTTTT. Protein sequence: CAISRQGNTGELFF.

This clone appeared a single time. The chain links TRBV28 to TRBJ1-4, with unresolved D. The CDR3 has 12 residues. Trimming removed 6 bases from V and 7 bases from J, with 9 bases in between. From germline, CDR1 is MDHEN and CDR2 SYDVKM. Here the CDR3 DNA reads TGTGCCAGCAGGGGTCTGGGTGAAAAACTGTTTTTT. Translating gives CASRGLGEKLFF.

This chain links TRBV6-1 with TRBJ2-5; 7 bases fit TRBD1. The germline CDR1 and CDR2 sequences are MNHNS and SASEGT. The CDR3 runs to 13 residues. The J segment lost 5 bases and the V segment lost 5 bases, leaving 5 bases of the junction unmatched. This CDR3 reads CASSTGVRETQYF. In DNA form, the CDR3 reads TGTGCCAGCAGTACAGGGGTAAGGGAGACCCAGTACTTC.